The 12 T cell receptor beta chains below were found in one sample sequenced in a study of T cell changes during pregnancy in multiple sclerosis. Only in-frame clones appear in the TCRdb table, and some are missing; sequencing was by immunoSEQ multiplex PCR. The top ten hold about 0.39% of the sample, which has around 34,000 clones, 94% seen once. Sequencing was performed on CD4+ T cells from peripheral blood mononuclear cells, taken in the second trimester of pregnancy. The receptors come from a female donor with multiple sclerosis, enrolled in a pregnancy study.

V is TRBV7-9 and J is TRBJ1-5; 7 bases map to TRBD1. CDR3 length: 14 amino acids. J lost 8 bases, V lost 5 bases, and 9 bases had no gene match. CDR1 is SEHNR, CDR2 FQNEAQ, per germline (reference sequence). The CDR3 region is CASSPSRTGEPQHF. CDR3 DNA: TGTGCCAGCAGCCCCTCCCGGACAGGCGAGCCCCAGCATTTT.

The chain joins TRBV15 to TRBJ1-5; D call uncertain. The CDR3 sequence is 18 residues long. CDR1 and CDR2 (germline): LNHNV, YYDKDF (reference sequence). The V end lost 1 base, the J end lost 2 bases, and 18 bases lay between the germline ends. DNA of the CDR3: TGTGCCACCAGCAGAGTCCTAGCAATGAGAATTGGCAATCAGCCCCAGCATTTT. This sequence encodes CATSRVLAMRIGNQPQHF.

The chain uses TRBV7-9 and TRBJ1-5, with a possible D match to TRBD1 (5 bases). Germline V gene sequence: CDR1 SEHNR, CDR2 FQNEAQ (reference sequence). V gave up 1 base and J gave up 2 bases, with 12 bases separating them. CDR3 length: 16 residues. CDR3 nucleotide sequence: TGTGCCAGCAGCTTAGACGGGGGGGGTGGCAATCAGCCCCAGCATTTT. Translating gives CASSLDGGGGNQPQHF.

This chain connects TRBV5-1 to TRBJ1-2, with 8 bases that match TRBD1. The CDR3 runs to 16 residues. Germline V gene lookup returns CDR1 SGHRS and CDR2 YFSETQ. V gave up 4 bases and J gave up 4 bases; unmatched junction bases: 12. In DNA, the CDR3 is TGCGCCAGCAGCCCGAGACCGACAGGGGAGGCCTATGGCTACACCTTC. Its translation: CASSPRPTGEAYGYTF.

V usage is TRBV5-1 and J usage is TRBJ2-1; 11 nucleotides agree with TRBD2. Looked up from germline, CDR1 is SGHRS and CDR2 is YFSETQ. V was pared by 3 bases and J by 4 bases, with 3 bases of the junction left unmatched. The CDR3 covers 15 residues. The chain's CDR3 is CASSYLAGGYNEQFF. CDR3 sequence (DNA): TGCGCCAGCAGCTATCTAGCGGGAGGATACAATGAGCAGTTCTTC.

V and J are TRBV7-7 and TRBJ2-5; D is perhaps TRBD1 (7 bases). This CDR3 has 16 residues. The germline gives CDR1 SSHAT, CDR2 FNYEAQ (reference sequence). The V and J ends lost 4 bases and 6 bases respectively, with 21 bases between them. The CDR3 bases are TGTGCCAGCAGCTCCCTCGCGGGACAGCTAACGCAGACCCAGTACTTC. Translated: CASSSLAGQLTQTQYF. Complete variable domain (other parts from reference TRBV7-7 and TRBJ2-5): GAGVSQSPRYKVTKRGQDVTLRCDPISSHATLYWYQQALGQGPEFLTYFNYEAQPDKSGLPSDRFSAERPEGSISTLTIQRTEQRDSAMYRCASSSLAGQLTQTQYFGPGTRLLVL.

The chain links TRBV2 to TRBJ2-1, with 10 bases lining up with TRBD2. CDR1 and CDR2 (germline): SNHLY, FYNNEI. CDR3 length equals 15 residues. J gave up 9 bases and V 2 bases, and 7 bases lay outside the gene matches. CDR3: CASSENLAGVGEQFF. DNA of the CDR3: TGTGCCAGCAGTGAAAACCTAGCGGGAGTGGGTGAGCAGTTCTTC.

This sequence joins TRBV4-3 and TRBJ1-6; D uncertain. V shed 2 bases and J shed 0 bases, with 11 bases lying between them. This CDR3 comprises 17 residues. Germline assignment: CDR1 LGHNA and CDR2 YSLEER. CDR3 protein: CASSQRTGSSYNSPLHF. CDR3 in DNA: TGCGCCAGCAGCCAAAGGACGGGGAGCTCCTATAATTCACCCCTCCACTTT.

This clone appeared a single time. The rearrangement joins TRBV19 to TRBJ2-3, with a possible D match to TRBD2 (6 bases). V lost 0 bases and J lost 9, with 22 bases in between. CDR1 and CDR2 from the germline V gene are LNHDA and SQIVND (reference sequence). The CDR3 length is 17 residues. The CDR3 nucleotides read TGTGCCAGTAGTATAGATCGGGGCATGGAGGGACCGGACACGCAGTATTTT. This sequence encodes CASSIDRGMEGPDTQYF.

CDR3 region: CASSIATGYEQYF. The CDR3 bases are TGTGCCAGTAGTATCGCTACAGGGTACGAGCAGTACTTC. V usage is TRBV19 and J usage is TRBJ2-7, with a weak D call TRBD1 (6 bases). V lost 3 bases and J 4 bases, leaving 10 bases between the germline ends. The CDR3 is 13 amino acids. Germline-derived CDR1 and CDR2 are LNHDA and SQIVND (reference sequence).

The rearrangement links TRBV2 to TRBJ2-7; 13 nucleotides line up with TRBD2. Germline V gives CDR1 SNHLY, CDR2 FYNNEI. The length of the CDR3 is 15 residues. After removal of 7 bases from V and 7 bases from J, the junction contained 10 bases not matched to a gene. The CDR3 reads CASTAGLAGAREQYF. CDR3 nucleotides: TGTGCCAGCACCGCTGGACTAGCGGGAGCGCGTGAGCAGTACTTC. The variable domain in full, with the rest retrieved from reference TRBV2 and TRBJ2-7, is EPEVTQTPSHQVTQMGQEVILRCVPISNHLYFYWYRQILGQKVEFLVSFYNNEISEKSEIFDDQFSVERPDGSNFTLKIRSTKLEDSAMYFCASTAGLAGAREQYFGPGTRLTVT.

This chain uses TRBV5-1 with TRBJ1-2, with D unresolved. The CDR3 covers 15 residues. CDR1 and CDR2 from the germline V gene are SGHRS and YFSETQ. With 0 bases removed from V and 4 bases from J, the gap between germline ends came to 13 bases. CDR3 region: CASSLVGGSGYGYTF. CDR3 DNA sequence: TGCGCCAGCAGCTTGGTCGGCGGGTCTGGCTATGGCTACACCTTC.